This is a list of T cell receptor beta chains from one sample in a study of blood T cells in healthy people across ages. TCRdb analysed the 5' RACE reads with MiXCR anew, one entry per CDR3 protein. The sample records 1,500,000 or so distinct CDR3 sequences, roughly 60% being singletons. Sequencing input: blood. The receptors stem from a man younger than 35 in good health. CDR3s include the opening cysteine and the closing phenylalanine or tryptophan. D genes are given only for firm matches. Not all rows give a size; the values are once, few, many and, for expanded clones, a class.

CDR3 | DNA | J | D | size | V
CASSWGGYSGANVLTF | TGTGCCAGCAGCTGGGGTGGGTACTCTGGGGCCAACGTCCTGACTTTC | TRBJ2-6 | - | - | TRBV5-6
CAMGTSGIHEQFF | TGTGCCATGGGGACTAGCGGGATCCATGAGCAGTTCTTC | TRBJ2-1 | TRBD2 | - | TRBV10-3
CASSLGPGLGYGYTF | TGTGCCAGCAGCTTAGGGCCCGGCCTGGGGTATGGCTACACCTTC | TRBJ1-2 | - | - | TRBV13
CASSLTQPYSNQPQHF | TGTGCCAGCAGTCTCACACAACCTTATAGCAATCAGCCCCAGCATTTT | TRBJ1-5 | - | - | TRBV6-5
CASSYATGGEQPQHF | TGTGCCAGCAGTTACGCGACAGGGGGCGAACAGCCCCAGCATTTT | TRBJ1-5 | TRBD1 | - | TRBV6-6
CASQISLAIPYEQFF | TGTGCCAGCCAAATTTCGCTAGCGATCCCATATGAGCAGTTCTTC | TRBJ2-1 | - | once | TRBV7-2
CASSESRSSRHGYTF | TGCGCCAGCAGTGAGTCGAGGAGTTCTCGGCATGGCTACACCTTC | TRBJ1-2 | - | - | TRBV10-2
CSAKSRVLNNEQFF | TGCAGTGCCAAGAGCCGGGTCCTTAACAATGAGCAGTTCTTC | TRBJ2-1 | - | - | TRBV20-1
CASSQSLDEQFF | TGTGCCAGCAGCCAGTCCTTGGATGAGCAGTTCTTC | TRBJ2-1 | - | few | TRBV27
CSAEGLTKNIQYF | TGCAGCGCCGAAGGACTGACCAAAAACATTCAGTACTTC | TRBJ2-4 | - | - | TRBV29-1
CSGAGQGALQFF | TGCAGTGGCGCCGGCCAGGGGGCTTTGCAGTTCTTC | TRBJ2-1 | TRBD1 | few | TRBV20-1
CSAKTAFDEQYF | TGCAGTGCTAAGACAGCATTCGACGAGCAGTACTTC | TRBJ2-7 | - | once | TRBV20-1
CAISGTGEGNSPLHF | TGTGCCATCAGTGGGACAGGGGAGGGTAATTCACCCCTCCACTTT | TRBJ1-6 | TRBD1 | few | TRBV10-3
CSVIKGATEAFF | TGCAGCGTAATCAAGGGAGCCACTGAAGCTTTCTTT | TRBJ1-1 | - | few | TRBV29-1
CATTSDINEQFF | TGTGCCACCACCTCGGACATAAATGAGCAGTTCTTC | TRBJ2-1 | - | few | TRBV15
CASSLFRSQETQYF | TGTGCCAGCAGCTTATTCCGATCACAAGAGACCCAGTACTTC | TRBJ2-5 | - | once | TRBV11-2
CSASAGVDTGELFF | TGCAGTGCTAGTGCAGGGGTGGACACCGGGGAGCTGTTTTTT | TRBJ2-2 | - | once | TRBV20-1
CASSPGGFYNEQYF | TGTGCCAGCTCCCCGGGGGGTTTCTACAATGAGCAGTACTTC | TRBJ2-7 | TRBD2 | - | TRBV6-4
CASSLERGDTQYF | TGTGCCAGCAGCTTAGAGAGGGGAGATACGCAGTATTTT | TRBJ2-3 | - | few | TRBV7-8
CASSTSGTASSLSYEQYF | TGTGCCAGCAGCACAAGCGGGACAGCGTCCTCCTTATCCTACGAGCAGTACTTC | TRBJ2-7 | - | - | TRBV7-9
CSARDPLGHYEQYF | TGCAGTGCTAGAGACCCCCTAGGCCACTACGAGCAGTACTTC | TRBJ2-7 | - | - | TRBV20-1
CAISEVGNTEAFF | TGTGCCATCAGTGAGGTAGGGAACACTGAAGCTTTCTTT | TRBJ1-1 | - | - | TRBV10-3
CASSHPGQGVQTQYF | TGTGCCAGCAGTCATCCGGGACAGGGTGTACAGACCCAGTACTTC | TRBJ2-5 | TRBD1 | - | TRBV2
CSVGPLDPYEQYF | TGCAGCGTTGGGCCCCTAGACCCCTACGAGCAGTACTTC | TRBJ2-7 | - | few | TRBV29-1